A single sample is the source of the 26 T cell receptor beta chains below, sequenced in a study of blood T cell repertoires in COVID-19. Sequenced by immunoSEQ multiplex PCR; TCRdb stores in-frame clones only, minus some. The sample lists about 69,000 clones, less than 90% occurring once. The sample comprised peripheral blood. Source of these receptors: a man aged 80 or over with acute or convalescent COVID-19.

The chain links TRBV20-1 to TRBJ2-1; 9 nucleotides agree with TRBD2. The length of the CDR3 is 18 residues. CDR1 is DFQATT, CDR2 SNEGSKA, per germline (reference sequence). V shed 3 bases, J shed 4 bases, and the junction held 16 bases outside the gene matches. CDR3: CSASLWYPGTSIYNEQFF. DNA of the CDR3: TGCAGTGCTAGTCTCTGGTACCCCGGGACTAGCATATACAATGAGCAGTTCTTC.

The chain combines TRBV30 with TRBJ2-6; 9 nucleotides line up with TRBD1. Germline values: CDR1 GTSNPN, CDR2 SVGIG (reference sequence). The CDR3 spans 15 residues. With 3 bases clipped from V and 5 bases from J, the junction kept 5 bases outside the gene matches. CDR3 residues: CAWRVTGGWANVLTF. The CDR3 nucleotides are TGTGCCTGGAGGGTCACAGGGGGCTGGGCCAACGTCCTGACTTTC.

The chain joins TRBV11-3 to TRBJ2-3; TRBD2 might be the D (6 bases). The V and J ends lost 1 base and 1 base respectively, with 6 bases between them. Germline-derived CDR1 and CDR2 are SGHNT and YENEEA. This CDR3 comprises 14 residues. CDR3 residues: CASSLAGGTDTQYF. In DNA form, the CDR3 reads TGTGCCAGCAGCTTAGCGGGAGGCACAGATACGCAGTATTTT.

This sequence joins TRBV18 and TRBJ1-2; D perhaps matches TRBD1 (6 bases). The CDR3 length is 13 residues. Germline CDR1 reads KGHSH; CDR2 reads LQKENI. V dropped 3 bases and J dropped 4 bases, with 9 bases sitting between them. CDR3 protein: CASSPDRSYGYTF. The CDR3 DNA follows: TGTGCCAGCTCACCTGACAGGTCCTATGGCTACACCTTC.

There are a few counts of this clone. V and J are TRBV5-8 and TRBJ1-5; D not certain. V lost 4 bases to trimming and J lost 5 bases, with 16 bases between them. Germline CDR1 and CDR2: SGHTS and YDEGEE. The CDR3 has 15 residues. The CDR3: CASSRRWALYQPQHF. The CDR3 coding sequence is TGTGCCAGCAGCCGCAGATGGGCGCTCTATCAGCCCCAGCATTTT.

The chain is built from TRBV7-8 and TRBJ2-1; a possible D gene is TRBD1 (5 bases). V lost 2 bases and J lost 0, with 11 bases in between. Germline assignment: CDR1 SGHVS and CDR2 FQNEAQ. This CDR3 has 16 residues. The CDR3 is CASSLWGVSSYNEQFF. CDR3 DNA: TGTGCCAGCAGCTTATGGGGCGTGAGCTCCTACAATGAGCAGTTCTTC.

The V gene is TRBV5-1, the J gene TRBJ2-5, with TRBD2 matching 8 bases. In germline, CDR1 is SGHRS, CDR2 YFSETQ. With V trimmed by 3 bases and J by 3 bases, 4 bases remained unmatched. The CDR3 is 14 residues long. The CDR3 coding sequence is TGCGCCAGCAGCTCCGGGACTAGTAAAGAGACCCAGTACTTC. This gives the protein CASSSGTSKETQYF. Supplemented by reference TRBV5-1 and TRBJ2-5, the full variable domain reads KAGVTQTPRYLIKTRGQQVTLSCSPISGHRSVSWYQQTPGQGLQFLFEYFSETQRNKGNFPGRFSGRQFSNSRSEMNVSTLELGDSALYLCASSSGTSKETQYFGPGTRLLVL.

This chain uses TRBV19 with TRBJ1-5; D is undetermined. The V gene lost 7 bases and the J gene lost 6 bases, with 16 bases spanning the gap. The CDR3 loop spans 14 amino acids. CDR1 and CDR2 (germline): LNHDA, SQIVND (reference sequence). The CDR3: CASNDVGRAQPQHF. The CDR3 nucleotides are TGTGCCAGTAACGACGTGGGGAGGGCTCAGCCCCAGCATTTT.

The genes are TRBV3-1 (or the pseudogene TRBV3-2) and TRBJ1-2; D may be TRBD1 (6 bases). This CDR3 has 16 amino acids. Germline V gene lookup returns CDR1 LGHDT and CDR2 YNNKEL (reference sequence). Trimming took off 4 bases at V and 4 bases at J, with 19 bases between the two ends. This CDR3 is CASSRLGQRGGYGYTF. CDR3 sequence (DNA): TGTGCCAGCAGCCGGCTGGGACAACGGGGCGGCTATGGCTACACCTTC.

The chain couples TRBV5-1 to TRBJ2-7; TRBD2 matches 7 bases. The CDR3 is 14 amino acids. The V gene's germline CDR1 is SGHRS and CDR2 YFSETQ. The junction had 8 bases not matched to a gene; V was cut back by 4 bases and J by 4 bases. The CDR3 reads CASSLGRAGYEQYF. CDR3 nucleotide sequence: TGCGCCAGCAGCCTGGGGAGGGCCGGGTACGAGCAGTACTTC.

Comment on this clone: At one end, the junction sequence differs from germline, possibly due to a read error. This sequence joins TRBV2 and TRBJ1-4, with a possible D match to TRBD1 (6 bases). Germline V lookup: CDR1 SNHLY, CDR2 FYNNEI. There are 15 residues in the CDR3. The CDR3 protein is CASYKKGTTNEKLFF. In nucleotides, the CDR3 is TGTGCCAGCTACAAGAAGGGGACAACCAATGAAAAACTGTTTTTT.

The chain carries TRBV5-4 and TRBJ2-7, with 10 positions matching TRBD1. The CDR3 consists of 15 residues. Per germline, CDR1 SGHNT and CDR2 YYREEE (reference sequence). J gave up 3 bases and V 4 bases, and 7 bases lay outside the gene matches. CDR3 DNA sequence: TGTGCCAGCAGCATGGGACAGGGGATTGACTACGAGCAGTACTTC. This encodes CASSMGQGIDYEQYF.

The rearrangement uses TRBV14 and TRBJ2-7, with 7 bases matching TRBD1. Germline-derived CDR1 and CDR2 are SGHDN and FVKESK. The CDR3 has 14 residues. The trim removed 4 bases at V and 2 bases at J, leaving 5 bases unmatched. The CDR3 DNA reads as TGTGCCAGCAGCCCGACGACAGGGCCCTACGAGCAGTACTTC. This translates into CASSPTTGPYEQYF. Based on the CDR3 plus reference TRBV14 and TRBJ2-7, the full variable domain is EAGVTQFPSHSVIEKGQTVTLRCDPISGHDNLYWYRRVMGKEIKFLLHFVKESKQDESGMPNNRFLAERTGGTYSTLKVQPAELEDSGVYFCASSPTTGPYEQYFGPGTRLTVT.

The CDR3 here is CASSRQGSNTGELFF. In DNA form, the CDR3 reads TGTGCCAGCAGCCGACAGGGCTCGAACACCGGGGAGCTGTTTTTT. The chain has TRBV7-9 and TRBJ2-2, with 7 nucleotides matching TRBD1. CDR3 size: 15 residues. Trimming took 5 bases from V and 0 from J; bases not matched to a gene: 3. Germline CDR1 is SEHNR and CDR2 is FQNEAQ (reference sequence).

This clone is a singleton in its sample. CDR3 nucleotide sequence: TGTGCCAGTAGTTTTCGGACTAGCGGGAGGGCGGGGGTCGGGGAGCTGTTTTTT. Protein sequence: CASSFRTSGRAGVGELFF. The chain uses TRBV19 and TRBJ2-2; 15 bases match TRBD2. The CDR3 totals 18 residues. V shed 5 bases and J 7 bases; nucleotides not matched to a gene: 11. Germline values: CDR1 LNHDA, CDR2 SQIVND (reference sequence).

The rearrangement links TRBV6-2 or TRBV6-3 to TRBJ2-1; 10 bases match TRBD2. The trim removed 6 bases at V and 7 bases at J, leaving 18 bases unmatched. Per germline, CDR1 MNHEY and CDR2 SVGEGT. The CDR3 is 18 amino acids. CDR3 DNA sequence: TGTGCCAGCAGCGACAGGCCGAAAGCGGGAGGGCCTAGGAATGAGCAGTTCTTC. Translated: CASSDRPKAGGPRNEQFF.

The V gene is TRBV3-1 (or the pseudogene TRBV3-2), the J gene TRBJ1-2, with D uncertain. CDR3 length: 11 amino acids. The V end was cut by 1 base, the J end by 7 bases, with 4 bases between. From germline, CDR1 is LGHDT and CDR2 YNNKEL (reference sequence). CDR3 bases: TGTGCCAGCAGCCAAGGCGTTGGCTACACCTTC. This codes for CASSQGVGYTF.

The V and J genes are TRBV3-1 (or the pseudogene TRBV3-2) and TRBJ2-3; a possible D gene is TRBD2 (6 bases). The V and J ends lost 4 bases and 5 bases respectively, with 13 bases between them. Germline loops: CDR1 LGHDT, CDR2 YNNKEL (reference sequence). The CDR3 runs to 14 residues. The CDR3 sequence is CASSLSGARDTQYF. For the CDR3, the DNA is TGTGCCAGCAGCCTTAGCGGAGCCCGAGATACGCAGTATTTT.

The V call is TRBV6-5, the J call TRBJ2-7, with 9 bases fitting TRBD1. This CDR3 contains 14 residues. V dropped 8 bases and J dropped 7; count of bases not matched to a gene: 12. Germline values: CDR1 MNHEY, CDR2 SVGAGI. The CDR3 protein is CASYRGPTMGEQYF. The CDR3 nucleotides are TGTGCCAGCTACAGGGGGCCGACTATGGGGGAGCAGTACTTC.

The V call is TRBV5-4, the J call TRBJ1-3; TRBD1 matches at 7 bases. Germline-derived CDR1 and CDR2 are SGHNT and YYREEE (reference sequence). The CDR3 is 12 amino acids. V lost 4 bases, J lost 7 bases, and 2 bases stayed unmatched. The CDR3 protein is CASSRDSNTIYF. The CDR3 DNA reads TGTGCCAGCAGCCGGGACAGTAACACCATATATTTT.

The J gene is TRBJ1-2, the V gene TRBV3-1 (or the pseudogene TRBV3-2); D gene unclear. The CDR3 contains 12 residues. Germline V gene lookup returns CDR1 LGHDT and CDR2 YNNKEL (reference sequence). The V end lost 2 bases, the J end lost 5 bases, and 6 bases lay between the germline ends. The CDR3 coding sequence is TGTGCCAGCAGCCAACCAGTATATGGCTACACCTTC. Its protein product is CASSQPVYGYTF.

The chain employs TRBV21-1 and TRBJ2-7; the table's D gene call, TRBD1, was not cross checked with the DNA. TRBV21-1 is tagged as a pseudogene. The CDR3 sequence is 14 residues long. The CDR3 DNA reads TGTGCCAGCAGCAAACTCAGGGGTCGGTACGAGCAGTACTTC. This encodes CASSKLRGRYEQYF.

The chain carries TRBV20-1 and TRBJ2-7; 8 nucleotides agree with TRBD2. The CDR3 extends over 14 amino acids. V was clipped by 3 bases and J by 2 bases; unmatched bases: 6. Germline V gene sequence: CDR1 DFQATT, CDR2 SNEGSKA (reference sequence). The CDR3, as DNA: TGCAGTGCTAGTCGAGGACTAGCCCCCTACGAGCAGTACTTC. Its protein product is CSASRGLAPYEQYF.

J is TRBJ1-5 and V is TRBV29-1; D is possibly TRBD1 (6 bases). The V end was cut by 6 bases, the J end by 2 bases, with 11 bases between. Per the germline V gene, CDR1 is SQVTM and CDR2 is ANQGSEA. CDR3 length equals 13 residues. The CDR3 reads CSVRGAGNQPQHF. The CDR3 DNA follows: TGCAGCGTGCGGGGGGCGGGCAATCAGCCCCAGCATTTT.

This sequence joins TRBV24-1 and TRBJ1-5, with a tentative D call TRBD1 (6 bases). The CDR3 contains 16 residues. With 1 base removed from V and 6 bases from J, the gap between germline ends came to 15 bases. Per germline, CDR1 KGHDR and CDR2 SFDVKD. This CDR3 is CATSDFGPQGCQPQHF. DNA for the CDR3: TGTGCCACCAGTGATTTTGGACCACAGGGATGTCAGCCCCAGCATTTT.

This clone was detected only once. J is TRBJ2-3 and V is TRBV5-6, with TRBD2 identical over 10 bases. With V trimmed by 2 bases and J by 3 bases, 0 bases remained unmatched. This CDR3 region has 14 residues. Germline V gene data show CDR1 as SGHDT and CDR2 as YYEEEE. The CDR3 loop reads CASSLLAGTDTQYF. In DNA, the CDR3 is TGTGCCAGCAGCTTACTAGCGGGAACAGATACGCAGTATTTT.